This T cell receptor (beta chain) was sequenced in a study of blood T cells in healthy people across ages. Through a sample-barcoded 5' primer and a J-beta primer mix, a second PCR was run for roughly 6 to 12 cycles. From the 5' RACE reads, TCRdb called clonotypes with MiXCR, one entry per CDR3 protein. In the table there are 1.5 million to 2 million distinct CDR3 sequences, 25% to 30% of which are singletons. The V gene's germline CDR1 is DFQATT and CDR2 SNEGSKA (reference sequence). V dropped 6 bases and J dropped 7 bases, with 12 bases sitting between them. The CDR3 extends over 11 amino acids. Study-wide points: Researchers said unsorted PBMCs prevented a conclusive naive versus antigen-experienced comparison.

Concerning this clonotype itself: Its antigen is not known.

This sequence was found in a woman aged 25 to 45 in good health. The rearrangement uses TRBV20-1 and TRBJ1-2; D gene unclear. The source material was blood. The CDR3 sequence is CSAAEVGGYTF. CDR3 DNA: TGCAGTGCCGCGGAGGTGGGTGGCTACACCTTC.